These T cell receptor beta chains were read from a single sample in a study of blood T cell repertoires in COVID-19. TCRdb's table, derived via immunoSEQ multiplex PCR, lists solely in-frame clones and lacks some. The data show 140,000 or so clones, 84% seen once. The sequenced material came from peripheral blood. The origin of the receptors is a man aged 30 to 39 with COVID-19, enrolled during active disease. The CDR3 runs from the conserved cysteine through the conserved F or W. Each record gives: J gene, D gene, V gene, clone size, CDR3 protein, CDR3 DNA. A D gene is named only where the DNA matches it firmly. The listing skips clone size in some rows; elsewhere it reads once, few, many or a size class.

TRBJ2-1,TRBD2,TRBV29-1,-,CSVDIRPSGRVYNEQFF,TGCAGCGTTGACATTAGGCCTAGCGGGAGGGTTTACAATGAGCAGTTCTTC
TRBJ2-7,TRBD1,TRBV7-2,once,CASSLAIGTGYYEQYF,TGTGCCAGCAGCTTAGCGATAGGGACAGGGTACTACGAGCAGTACTTC
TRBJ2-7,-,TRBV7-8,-,CASSSTPQGEQYF,TGTGCCAGCAGCTCAACCCCTCAGGGCGAGCAGTACTTC
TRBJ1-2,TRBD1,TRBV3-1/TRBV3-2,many,CASSQGTVGGYTF,TGTGCCAGCAGCCAGGGGACAGTAGGCGGCTACACCTTC
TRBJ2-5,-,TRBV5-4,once,CASTTGTQHETQYF,TGTGCCAGCACTACCGGGACTCAACATGAGACCCAGTACTTC
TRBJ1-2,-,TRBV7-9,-,CASSLASGLVGYTF,TGTGCCAGCAGCTTAGCTTCAGGGCTGGTGGGCTACACCTTC
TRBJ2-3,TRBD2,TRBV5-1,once,CASSFTSGREAADTQYF,TGCGCCAGCAGCTTCACTAGCGGGAGGGAGGCGGCAGATACGCAGTATTTT
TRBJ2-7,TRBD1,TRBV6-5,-,CASTPDRGPYEQYF,TGTGCCAGCACACCAGACAGGGGTCCATACGAGCAGTACTTC
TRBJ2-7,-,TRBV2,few,CASRPTFNYEQYF,TGTGCCAGCAGACCGACATTCAACTACGAGCAGTACTTC
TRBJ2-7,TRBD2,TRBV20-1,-,CSASSRGLASYEQYF,TGCAGTGCTAGTTCAAGGGGACTAGCGTCCTACGAGCAGTACTTC
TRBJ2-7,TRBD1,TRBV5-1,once,CASSFTGDLVYEQYF,TGCGCCAGCAGCTTTACAGGGGATCTGGTTTACGAGCAGTACTTC
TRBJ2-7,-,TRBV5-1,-,CASSGLLGEAQSEQYF,TGCGCCAGCAGCGGACTCCTCGGGGAGGCACAGTCCGAGCAGTACTTC
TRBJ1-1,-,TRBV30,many,CAWTRGGLTEAFF,TGTGCCTGGACACGAGGGGGATTAACTGAAGCTTTCTTT
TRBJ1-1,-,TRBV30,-,CALGGFQAFF,TGTGCCCTCGGCGGTTTTCAAGCTTTCTTT
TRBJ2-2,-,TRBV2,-,CASATGATGELFF,TGTGCCAGCGCCACAGGTGCCACCGGGGAGCTGTTTTTT
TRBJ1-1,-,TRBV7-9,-,CASSLRIQGLEAFF,TGTGCCAGCAGCCTCCGAATTCAGGGGCTTGAAGCTTTCTTT
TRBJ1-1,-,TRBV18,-,CASSQLKTQGREAFF,TGTGCCAGCTCACAACTAAAAACTCAGGGGCGGGAAGCTTTCTTT
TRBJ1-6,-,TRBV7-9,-,CASSPNNSPLHF,TGTGCCAGCAGCCCTAATAATTCACCCCTCCACTTT
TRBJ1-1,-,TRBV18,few,CASSQGDTEAFF,TGTGCCAGCTCACAGGGGGACACTGAAGCTTTCTTT
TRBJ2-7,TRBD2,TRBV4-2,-,CASSQGTSGMEQYF,TGTGCCAGCAGCCAGGGAACTAGCGGGATGGAGCAGTACTTC
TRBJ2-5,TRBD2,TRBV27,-,CASSFAPAGGPETQYF,TGTGCCAGCAGTTTCGCCCCGGCGGGAGGGCCAGAGACCCAGTACTTC
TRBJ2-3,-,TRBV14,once,CASSRSGTTDTQYF,TGTGCCAGCAGCCGCAGCGGAACCACAGATACGCAGTATTTT
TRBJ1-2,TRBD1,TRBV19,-,CASSTRDRRDYGYTF,TGTGCCAGTAGTACCCGGGACAGGCGGGACTATGGCTACACCTTC
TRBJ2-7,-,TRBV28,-,CASSLVGAGYFNEQYF,TGTGCCAGCAGTTTGGTGGGGGCAGGTTATTTCAACGAGCAGTACTTC
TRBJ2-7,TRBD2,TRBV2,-,CASSEAGLAGGQVYF,TGTGCCAGCAGTGAAGCGGGACTAGCGGGAGGGCAAGTATACTTC
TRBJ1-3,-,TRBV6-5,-,CASSYLADSGNTIYF,TGTGCCAGCAGTTACCTGGCAGACTCTGGAAACACCATATATTTT
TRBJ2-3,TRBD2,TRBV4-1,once,CASSQELADTQYF,TGCGCCAGCAGCCAAGAACTAGCGGATACGCAGTATTTT